This T cell receptor beta chain was obtained from a study of T-cell reconstitution after alpha-beta-depleted transplantation in children. A TCRbeta library incorporating unique molecular identifiers was prepared. TCRdb reprocessed the PCR reads via MiXCR and lists one record per CDR3 protein. This sample has about 540,000 distinct CDR3 sequences, with 15% to 20% found just once. This clonotype was found a few times. From germline, CDR1 is KGHDR and CDR2 SFDVKD. V lost 5 bases and J 1 base, leaving 8 bases between the germline ends. The CDR3 runs 14 residues. The V and J genes are TRBV24-1 and TRBJ2-1; D not resolved. Sample: PBMCs from the stem cell graft donor, taken from the stem cell graft. The clonotype was recovered from a human donor who donated a stem cell graft to a child with acute lymphoblastic leukemia. The CDR3 bases are TGTGCCACCAGTGGGGCGGAGTCCTACAATGAGCAGTTCTTC. It translates to CATSGAESYNEQFF.